This T cell receptor beta chain is from a study of technical replicates of blood from a handful of donors. Repertoires were generated with immunoSEQ multiplex PCR, while TCRdb's copy carries only in-frame clones and drops some. The sample records 60,000 or so clones, 80% to 90% being singletons. The table lists this clone with a count of one. Trimming left V 7 bases short and J 3 bases short, with 13 bases between. The germline V gene encodes CDR1 SNHLY and CDR2 FYNNEI. The CDR3 spans 14 residues. Input material: PBMCs. V gene TRBV2 combines with J gene TRBJ2-1, with a weak D call TRBD1 (6 bases). The receptor's source is a human donor in good health. Some clones in this sample may be carry-over from other donors' samples. DNA for the CDR3: TGTGCCAGCATACGGGACATAGTCTACAATGAGCAGTTCTTC. Translation: CASIRDIVYNEQFF.